The clone carrying this TCR beta chain has just a few counts. The target antigen is unknown. This record belongs to a study of cytomegalovirus exposure and HLA in healthy donors. General study results and limits: Another analysis was done later, and it associated 16,951 TCR beta sequences with HLA alleles at 0.05 false discovery rate. Analysis was carried out at a later point, and it linked a missense DCLRE1C variant to TCR beta V- and J-gene trimming.

Researchers ran the PCR with 60 Vbeta and 13 Jbeta primers. The assay was immunoSEQ multiplex PCR, and TCRdb's table has in-frame clones only and misses some. The sample comprises roughly 100,000 clones, around three quarters of which are singletons, and over 13% rests with the top ten. The V and J ends lost 2 bases and 5 bases, in that order; junction bases with no gene match: 0. Germline values: CDR1 LGHNA, CDR2 YNFKEQ. The CDR3 is made up of 15 amino acids. The clonotype was recovered from a woman aged 50 to 60 in good health and CMV-seropositive. Sequenced input: PBMCs. V gene TRBV4-2 combines with J gene TRBJ2-2; TRBD2 agrees at 12 bases. CDR3 sequence (DNA): TGTGCCAGCAGCCAACTAGCGGGAGGGACCGGGGAGCTGTTTTTT. Translated, it gives CASSQLAGGTGELFF.